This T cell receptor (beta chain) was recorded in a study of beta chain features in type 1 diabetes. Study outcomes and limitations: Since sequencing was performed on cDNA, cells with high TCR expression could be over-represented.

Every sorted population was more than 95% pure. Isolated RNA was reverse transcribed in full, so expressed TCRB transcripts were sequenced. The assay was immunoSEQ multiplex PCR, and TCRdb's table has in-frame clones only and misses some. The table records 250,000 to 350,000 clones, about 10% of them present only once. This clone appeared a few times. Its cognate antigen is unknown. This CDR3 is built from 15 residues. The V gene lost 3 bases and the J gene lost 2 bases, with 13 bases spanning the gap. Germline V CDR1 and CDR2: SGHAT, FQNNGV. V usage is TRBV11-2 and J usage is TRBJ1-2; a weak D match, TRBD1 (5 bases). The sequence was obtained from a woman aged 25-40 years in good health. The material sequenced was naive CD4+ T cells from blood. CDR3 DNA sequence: TGTGCCAGCAGCTTGGGAGGGGCTTTGAACTATGGCTACACCTTC. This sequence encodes CASSLGGALNYGYTF.